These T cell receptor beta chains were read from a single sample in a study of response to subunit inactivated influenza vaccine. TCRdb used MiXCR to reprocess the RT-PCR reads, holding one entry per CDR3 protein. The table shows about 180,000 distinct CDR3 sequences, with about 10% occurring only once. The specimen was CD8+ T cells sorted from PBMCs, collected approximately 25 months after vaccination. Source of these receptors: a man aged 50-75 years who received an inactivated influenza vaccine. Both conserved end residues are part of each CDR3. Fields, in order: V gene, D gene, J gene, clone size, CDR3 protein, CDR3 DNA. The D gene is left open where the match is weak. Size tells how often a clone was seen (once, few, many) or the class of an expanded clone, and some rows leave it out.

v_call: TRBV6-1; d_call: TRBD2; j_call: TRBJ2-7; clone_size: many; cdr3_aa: CASRPLAGEGEQYF; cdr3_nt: TGTGCCAGCAGACCACTAGCGGGAGAGGGCGAGCAGTACTTC
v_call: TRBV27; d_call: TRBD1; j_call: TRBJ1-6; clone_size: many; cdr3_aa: CASTFLGQGDSPLHF; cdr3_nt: TGTGCCAGCACCTTCCTCGGACAGGGGGACTCACCCCTCCACTTT
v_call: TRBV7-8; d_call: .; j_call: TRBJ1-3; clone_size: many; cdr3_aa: CASSLGGSSGNTIYF; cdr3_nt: TGTGCCAGCAGCTTAGGGGGTTCCTCTGGAAACACCATATATTTT
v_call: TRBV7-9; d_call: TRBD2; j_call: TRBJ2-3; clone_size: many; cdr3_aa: CASSFGGGADTQYF; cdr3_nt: TGTGCCAGCAGCTTTGGCGGGGGGGCAGATACGCAGTATTTT
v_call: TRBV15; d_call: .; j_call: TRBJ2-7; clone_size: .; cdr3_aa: CATSRDWSDSYEQYF; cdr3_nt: TGTGCCACCAGCAGAGATTGGTCAGACTCCTACGAGCAGTACTTC
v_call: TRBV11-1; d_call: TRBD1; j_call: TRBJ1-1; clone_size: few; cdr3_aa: CASSSSILIGQGRTEAFF; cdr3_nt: TGTGCCAGCAGCTCCTCCATACTAATCGGACAGGGGCGCACTGAAGCTTTCTTT
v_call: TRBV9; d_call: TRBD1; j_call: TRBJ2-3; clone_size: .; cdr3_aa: CASSGQGAGTDTQYF; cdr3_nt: TGTGCCAGCAGCGGACAGGGGGCAGGCACAGATACGCAGTATTTT
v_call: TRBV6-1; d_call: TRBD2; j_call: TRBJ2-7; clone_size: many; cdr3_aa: CASGGLAEIYEQYF; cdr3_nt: TGTGCCAGCGGCGGACTAGCGGAGATCTACGAGCAGTACTTC
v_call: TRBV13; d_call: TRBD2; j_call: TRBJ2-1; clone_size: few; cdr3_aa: CASSRTGTSGTGEQFF; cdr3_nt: TGTGCCAGCAGCCGAACCGGGACTAGCGGGACGGGTGAGCAGTTCTTC
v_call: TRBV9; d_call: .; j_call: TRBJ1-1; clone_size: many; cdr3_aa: CASSRFQNTEAFF; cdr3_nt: TGTGCCAGCAGTAGGTTCCAGAACACTGAAGCTTTCTTT
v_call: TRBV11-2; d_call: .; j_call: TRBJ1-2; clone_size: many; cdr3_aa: CASSLFSVASRYGYTF; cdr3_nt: TGTGCCAGCAGCTTATTTTCGGTGGCCTCCCGCTATGGCTACACCTTC
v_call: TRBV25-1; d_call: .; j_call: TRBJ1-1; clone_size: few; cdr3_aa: CASSLGLTEAFF; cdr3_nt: TGTGCCAGCAGTTTGGGATTGACTGAAGCTTTCTTT
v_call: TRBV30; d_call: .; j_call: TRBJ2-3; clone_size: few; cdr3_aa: CAWSGVGGQSADTQYF; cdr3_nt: TGTGCCTGGAGTGGGGTAGGGGGGCAATCGGCAGATACGCAGTATTTT
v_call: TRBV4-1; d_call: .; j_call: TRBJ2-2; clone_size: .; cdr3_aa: CASSQLGGQVGELFF; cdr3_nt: TGCGCCAGCAGCCAATTGGGGGGGCAGGTCGGGGAGCTGTTTTTT
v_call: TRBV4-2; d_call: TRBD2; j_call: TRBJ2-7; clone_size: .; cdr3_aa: CASSQVLRLGTSGDNEQYF; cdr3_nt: TGTGCCAGCAGCCAAGTACTGAGGCTCGGGACTAGCGGGGACAACGAGCAGTACTTC
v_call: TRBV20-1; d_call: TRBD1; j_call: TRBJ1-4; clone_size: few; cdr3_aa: CSARAPGGTNEKLFF; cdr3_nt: TGCAGTGCTAGGGCCCCAGGGGGGACTAATGAAAAACTGTTTTTT
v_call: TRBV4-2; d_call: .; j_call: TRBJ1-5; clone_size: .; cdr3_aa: CASSAQANQPQHF; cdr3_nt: TGTGCCAGCAGCGCGCAGGCGAATCAGCCCCAGCATTTT
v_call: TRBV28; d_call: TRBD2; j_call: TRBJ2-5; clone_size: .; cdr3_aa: CASSTPQRGQETQYF; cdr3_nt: TGTGCCAGCAGTACCCCCCAGCGGGGACAAGAGACCCAGTACTTC
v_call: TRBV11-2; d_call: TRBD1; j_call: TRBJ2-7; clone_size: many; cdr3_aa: CASSPGGVYEQYF; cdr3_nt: TGTGCCAGCAGCCCAGGGGGCGTCTACGAGCAGTACTTC
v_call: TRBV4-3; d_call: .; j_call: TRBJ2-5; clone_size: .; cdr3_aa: CASSQEWPGVETQYF; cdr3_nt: TGCGCCAGCAGCCAAGAATGGCCGGGGGTTGAGACCCAGTACTTC
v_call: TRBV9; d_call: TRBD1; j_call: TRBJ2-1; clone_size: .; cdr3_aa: CASSAPTGQSSYNEQFF; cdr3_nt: TGTGCCAGCAGCGCCCCGACGGGACAGAGCTCCTACAATGAGCAGTTCTTC
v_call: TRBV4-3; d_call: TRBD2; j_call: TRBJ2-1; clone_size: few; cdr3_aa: CASSQDGLAGFNEQFF; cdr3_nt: TGCGCCAGCAGCCAAGACGGACTAGCGGGGTTCAATGAGCAGTTCTTC
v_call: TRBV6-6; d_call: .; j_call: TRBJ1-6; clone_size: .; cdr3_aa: CASSYLRENLHF; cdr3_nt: TGTGCCAGCAGTTACCTGCGGGAGAACCTCCACTTT
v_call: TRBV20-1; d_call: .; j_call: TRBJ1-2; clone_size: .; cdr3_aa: CSATAIRSYGYTF; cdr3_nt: TGCAGTGCTACCGCCATCAGGTCCTATGGCTACACCTTC
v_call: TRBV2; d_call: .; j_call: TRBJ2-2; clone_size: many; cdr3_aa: CASSKPGPRPGELFF; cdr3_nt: TGTGCCAGCAGTAAACCGGGCCCCCGGCCAGGGGAGCTGTTTTTT
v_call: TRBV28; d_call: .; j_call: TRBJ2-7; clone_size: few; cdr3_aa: CASSEQYF; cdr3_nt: TGTGCCAGTAGTGAGCAGTACTTC
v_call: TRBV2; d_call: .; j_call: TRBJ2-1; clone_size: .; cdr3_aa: CASSVPDGEEQFF; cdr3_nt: TGTGCCAGCAGTGTACCAGACGGGGAGGAGCAGTTCTTC
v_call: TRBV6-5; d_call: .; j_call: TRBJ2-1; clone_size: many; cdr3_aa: CASSWVQGYNEQFF; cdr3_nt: TGTGCCAGCAGTTGGGTACAGGGCTACAATGAGCAGTTCTTC
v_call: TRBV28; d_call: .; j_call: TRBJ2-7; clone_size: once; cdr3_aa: CASSPLGGTEIYEQYF; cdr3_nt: TGTGCCAGCAGTCCCTTGGGCGGGACAGAGATATACGAGCAGTACTTC
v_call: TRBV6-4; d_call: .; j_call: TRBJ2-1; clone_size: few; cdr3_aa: CASRTRSGGSNEQFF; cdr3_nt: TGTGCCAGCAGAACCCGAAGTGGGGGGTCCAATGAGCAGTTCTTC
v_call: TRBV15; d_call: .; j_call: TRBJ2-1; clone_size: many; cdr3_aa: CATSRGGGPYNEQFF; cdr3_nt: TGTGCCACCAGCAGAGGAGGGGGGCCCTACAATGAGCAGTTCTTC
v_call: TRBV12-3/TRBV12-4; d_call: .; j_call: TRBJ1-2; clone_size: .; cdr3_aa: CASSLSPTGYTF; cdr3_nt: TGTGCCAGCAGTTTATCCCCGACCGGGTACACCTTC
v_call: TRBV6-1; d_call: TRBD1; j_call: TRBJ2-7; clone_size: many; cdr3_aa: CASSITGDYEQYF; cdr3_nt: TGTGCCAGCAGTATAACAGGGGACTACGAGCAGTACTTC
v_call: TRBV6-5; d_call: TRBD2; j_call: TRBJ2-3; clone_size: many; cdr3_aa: CASSYSGSGGTDTQYF; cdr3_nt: TGTGCCAGCAGTTACTCGGGTAGCGGGGGGACAGATACGCAGTATTTT
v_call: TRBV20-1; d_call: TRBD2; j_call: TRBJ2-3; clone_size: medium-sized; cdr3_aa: CSAPGTSGYTDTQYF; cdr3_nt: TGCAGTGCTCCCGGGACTAGCGGCTACACAGATACGCAGTATTTT
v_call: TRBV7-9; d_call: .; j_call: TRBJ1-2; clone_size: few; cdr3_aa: CASSLGSGGYTF; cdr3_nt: TGTGCCAGCAGCTTAGGGTCTGGGGGCTACACCTTC
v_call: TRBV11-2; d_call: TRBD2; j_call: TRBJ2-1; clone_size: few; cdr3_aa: CASSGGDEQFF; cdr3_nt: TGTGCCAGCAGCGGGGGGGATGAGCAGTTCTTC
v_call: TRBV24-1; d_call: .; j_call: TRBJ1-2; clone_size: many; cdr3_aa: CATSDLGVNYGYTF; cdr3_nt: TGTGCCACCAGTGATTTGGGGGTTAACTATGGCTACACCTTC
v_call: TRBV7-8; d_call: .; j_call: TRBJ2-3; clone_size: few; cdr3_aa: CASSPEAATTDTQYF; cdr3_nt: TGTGCCAGCAGCCCCGAGGCTGCTACCACAGATACGCAGTATTTT
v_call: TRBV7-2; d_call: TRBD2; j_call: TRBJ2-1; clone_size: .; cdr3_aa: CASSALAGISYNEQFF; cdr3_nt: TGTGCCAGCAGCGCACTAGCGGGTATCTCCTACAATGAGCAGTTCTTC
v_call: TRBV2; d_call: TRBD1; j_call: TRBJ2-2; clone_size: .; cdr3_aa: CASTQMRQGVSMDTGELFF; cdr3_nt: TGTGCCAGCACTCAGATGAGACAGGGGGTATCGATGGACACCGGGGAGCTGTTTTTT
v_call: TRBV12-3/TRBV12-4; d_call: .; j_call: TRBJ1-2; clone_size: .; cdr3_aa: CASSPPGLFYGYTF; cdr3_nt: TGTGCCAGCAGTCCTCCGGGACTGTTCTATGGCTACACCTTC
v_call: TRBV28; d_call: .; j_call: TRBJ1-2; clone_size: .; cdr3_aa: CASSFAAGDYGYTF; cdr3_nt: TGTGCCAGCAGTTTCGCGGCGGGCGACTATGGCTACACCTTC
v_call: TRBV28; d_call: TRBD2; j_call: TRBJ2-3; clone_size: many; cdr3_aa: CASSLNSGGFTDTQYF; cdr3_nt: TGTGCCAGCAGTTTAAATAGCGGGGGTTTCACAGATACGCAGTATTTT
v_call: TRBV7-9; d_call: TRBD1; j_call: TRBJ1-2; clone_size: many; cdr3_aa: CASSLARQGDYGYTF; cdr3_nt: TGTGCCAGCAGCTTAGCCCGACAGGGGGACTATGGCTACACCTTC
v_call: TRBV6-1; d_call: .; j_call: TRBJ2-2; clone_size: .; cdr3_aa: CASRSQANTGELFF; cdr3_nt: TGTGCCAGCAGATCACAAGCGAACACCGGGGAGCTGTTTTTT
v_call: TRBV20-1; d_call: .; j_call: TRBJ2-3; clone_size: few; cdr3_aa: CSARDWEASLTDTQYF; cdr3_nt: TGCAGTGCTAGAGACTGGGAGGCTAGCCTCACAGATACGCAGTATTTT
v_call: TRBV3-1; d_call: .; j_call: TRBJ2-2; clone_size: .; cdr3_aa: CASGGGPELPGELFF; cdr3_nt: TGTGCCAGCGGAGGGGGACCCGAATTGCCCGGGGAGCTGTTTTTT
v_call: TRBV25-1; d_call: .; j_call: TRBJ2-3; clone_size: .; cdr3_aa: CASSVKATDTQYF; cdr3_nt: TGTGCCAGCAGTGTTAAAGCCACAGATACGCAGTATTTT
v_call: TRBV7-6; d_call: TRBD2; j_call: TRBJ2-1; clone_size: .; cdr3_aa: CASSILAGVSYNEQFF; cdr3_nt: TGTGCCAGCAGCATACTAGCGGGGGTCTCCTACAATGAGCAGTTCTTC
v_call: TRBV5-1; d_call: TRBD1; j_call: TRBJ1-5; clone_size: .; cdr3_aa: CASSPGQNQPQHF; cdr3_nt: TGCGCCAGCAGCCCGGGACAGAATCAGCCCCAGCATTTT
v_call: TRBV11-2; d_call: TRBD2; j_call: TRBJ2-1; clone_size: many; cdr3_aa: CASSLENLAGGNEQFF; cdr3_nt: TGTGCCAGCAGCTTAGAGAATCTAGCGGGGGGCAATGAGCAGTTCTTC
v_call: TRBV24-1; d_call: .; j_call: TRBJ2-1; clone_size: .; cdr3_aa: CATSEKDSLKRNEQFF; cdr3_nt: TGTGCCACCAGTGAGAAGGACAGCCTCAAGAGGAATGAGCAGTTCTTC